This entry features one TCR beta chain sequence. The antigen is undetermined. This sample is drawn from a study of vaccination and CD4 T cells after COVID-19. The germline gives CDR1 MNHEY, CDR2 SVGAGI. This CDR3 region has 14 residues. V was pared by 0 bases and J by 6 bases, with 9 bases between. General study results and limits: Nearly all convalescent vaccine-specific clones, 304 of 307, recognized only SARS-CoV-2 spike. Convalescent patients had a median about 86% of post-vaccine SARS-CoV-2-reactive clones that were detected only after vaccination, not before it.

Sequencing of DNA taken from cultured CD4+ T cells relied on the Oncomine TCR Beta short-read assay. TCRdb reprocessed the PCR reads with MiXCR, giving one entry per CDR3 protein. In the table there are 25,000 to 30,000 distinct CDR3 sequences, 40% to 55% of which are singletons. The treatment here: approximately nine-day PBMC culture with coronavirus spike peptide pools or control peptides (ViraFEST assay). The chain combines TRBV6-5 with TRBJ1-5; weak D call: TRBD1 (5 bases). The sample was CD4+ T cells from blood, cultured in vitro, taken before SARS-CoV-2 vaccination. This sequence was found in a human donor who received a COVID-19 vaccine. CDR3 bases: TGTGCCAGCAGTTACTCTGAGGGGAGTCAGCCCCAGCATTTT. It encodes CASSYSEGSQPQHF.